Detailed here is one T cell receptor beta chain. Its specificity is not known. This sample also contains other DNA sequences that code for the same CDR3. The sample is drawn from a study of shared clonotypes between healthy human individuals. V gave up 1 base and J gave up 4 bases, with 14 bases separating them. This CDR3 region has 16 residues. Germline V gives CDR1 SGHTA, CDR2 FQGNSA. The study's findings and limits: Among four donors, approximately 5.4% of naive CD4 clonotypes were found in common. Relative to clonotypes present in all four donors, those not shared had lower generation probabilities.

The healthy adult donors were HIV-negative and reported no recent acute infections or vaccinations. TCRdb keeps only in-frame clones here, not all; method: immunoSEQ multiplex PCR. The sample lists over a million clones, 95% to 99% occurring once. The TCR comes from a man aged 30 to 39 in good health. J is TRBJ2-1 and V is TRBV7-2; D call uncertain. The sequenced material came from naive CD4+ T cells sorted from blood. Documented subset: CD45RA+ positively selected. As DNA, the CDR3 is TGTGCCAGCAGCTTAGGGTCAGACCGACCTTACAATGAGCAGTTCTTC. Its translation: CASSLGSDRPYNEQFF.